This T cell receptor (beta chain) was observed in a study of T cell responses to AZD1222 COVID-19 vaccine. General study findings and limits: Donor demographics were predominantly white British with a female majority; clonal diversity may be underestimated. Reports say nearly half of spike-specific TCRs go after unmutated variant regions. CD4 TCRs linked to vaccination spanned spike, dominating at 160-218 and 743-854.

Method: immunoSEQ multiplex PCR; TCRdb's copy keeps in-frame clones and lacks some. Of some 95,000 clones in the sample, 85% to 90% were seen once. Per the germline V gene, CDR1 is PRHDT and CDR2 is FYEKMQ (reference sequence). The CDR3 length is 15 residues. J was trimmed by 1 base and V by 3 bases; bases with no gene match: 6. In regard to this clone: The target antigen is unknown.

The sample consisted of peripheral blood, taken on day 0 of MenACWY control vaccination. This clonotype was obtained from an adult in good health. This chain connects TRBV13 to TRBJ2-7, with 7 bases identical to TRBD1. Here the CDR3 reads CASSFGDRVSYEQYF. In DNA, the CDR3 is TGTGCCAGCAGCTTTGGGGACAGAGTGTCCTACGAGCAGTACTTC.